The source of this T cell receptor beta chain is a study of human T cells and chemical hapten exposure. Study-wide context: Throughout a study of 20 to 30 weeks, patients underwent weekly scalp administration of diphenylcyclopropenone doses. A patient group, mainly female, showed alopecia areata, totalis or universalis.

The germline V gene has CDR1 LGHNA and CDR2 YSLEER. Unmatched junction bases numbered 10, after V lost 3 bases and J lost 8 bases. The CDR3 length is 15 residues. Time point in this sample: pre-sensitization, week 0. Sample treatment: therapeutic diphenylcyclopropenone sensitization with weekly scalp DPC. Only after blood had been drawn was each patch test applied. Study-level results: Significantly more large CDR3 similarity clusters were formed by expanded TCRs than by controls.

TCRdb analysed the RACE reads with MiXCR anew, one entry per CDR3 protein. The profile covers 57,000 or so distinct CDR3 sequences, with roughly 12% appearing a single time and approximately 3.9% taken by the ten largest. This clonotype occurred a few times. What it binds is not known. This chain links TRBV4-3 with TRBJ2-4; the match to TRBD1 covers 7 bases. This material consisted of whole blood, taken in connection with sensitization to the hapten diphenylcyclopropenone (DPC). The receptor was isolated from a woman aged 40-49 years with alopecia areata. Some clones in this sample may be carry-over from other donors' samples. This CDR3 reads CASSHSGGLSDIQYF. CDR3 coding DNA: TGCGCCAGCAGCCATTCAGGGGGTTTGTCGGACATTCAGTACTTC.